The 16 T cell receptor beta chains below were found in one sample sequenced in a study of tumor and adjacent non-tumor tissue in lung cancer. No cell sorting was done before RNA was extracted from the tissue. Three rounds of nested PCR, following a modified ARM-PCR protocol, produced the TCRbeta library. TCRdb reprocessed the multiplex PCR reads via MiXCR and lists one record per CDR3 protein. This table holds about 110,000 distinct CDR3 sequences, around 80% found once. The sequencing sample was made of lung tumor tissue. The receptors come from a woman aged 60-70 years with non-small cell lung cancer.

A few counts support this clonotype. This chain links TRBV5-1 with TRBJ1-5; D uncertain. Trimming pared 4 bases from V and 4 bases from J, leaving 27 bases between. The CDR3 length is 19 residues. Germline V gives CDR1 SGHRS, CDR2 YFSETQ. As DNA, the CDR3 is TGCGCCAGCAGCCCGAATCCGGGCCCCTGGAAATATAGGAATCAGCCCCAGCATTTT. It codes for CASSPNPGPWKYRNQPQHF.

Remarks on this clonotype: At one end, the junction sequence differs from germline, possibly due to a read error. This chain connects TRBV6-5 to TRBJ2-2; D remains ambiguous. Germline loops: CDR1 MNHEY, CDR2 SVGAGI. The CDR3 consists of 14 residues. CDR3: CASRLGSVYGELFF. The CDR3 nucleotides are TGCGCCAGCAGACTGGGGTCAGTGTACGGGGAGCTGTTTTTT.

This chain connects TRBV6-2 or TRBV6-3 to TRBJ1-5; D is ambiguous. V lost 2 bases and J lost 11, with 22 bases in between. Germline V gene lookup returns CDR1 MNHEY and CDR2 SVGEGT. CDR3 size: 16 residues. The CDR3 region is CASSYPLDKTNRSQHF. In DNA, the CDR3 is TGTGCCAGCAGTTACCCTCTAGACAAAACCAATCGGTCCCAGCATTTT.

In its sample, this clonotype was seen a few times. Mismatch with germline at one junction end may stem from a read error. This sequence joins TRBV20-1 and TRBJ2-1; D perhaps matches TRBD1 (5 bases). Germline V lookup: CDR1 DFQATT, CDR2 SNEGSKA (reference sequence). This CDR3 comprises 14 residues. The CDR3 DNA is TGCAGTGCTGGCAGGGATTATACCTACAATGGGCAGTTCTTC. It yields the protein CSAGRDYTYNGQFF.

A note on this clonotype: One end of the junction does not line up with germline, which may come from a read error. The chain employs TRBV11-2 and TRBJ2-1, with D possibly matching TRBD2 (5 bases). Looked up from germline, CDR1 is SGHAT and CDR2 is FQNNGV. This CDR3 has 13 amino acids. CDR3 loop: CDSSERIRNEQFF. For the CDR3, the DNA is TGTGACAGCAGCGAGCGGATTCGCAATGAGCAGTTCTTC.

The chain employs TRBV20-1 and TRBJ2-2; D not resolved. Trimming cost V 7 bases and J 0 bases, with 6 bases left between them. CDR1 DFQATT and CDR2 SNEGSKA come from the germline V gene (reference sequence). This CDR3 is built from 12 residues. CDR3 sequence: CSVKPNTGELFF. Written as DNA, the CDR3 is TGCAGTGTTAAACCGAACACCGGGGAGCTGTTTTTT.

Regarding this clonotype: One junction end disagrees with the germline gene, perhaps due to a read error. This chain links TRBV5-6 with TRBJ2-3; D unclear. Germline CDR1 and CDR2: SGHDT and YYEEEE. This CDR3 has 15 amino acids. CDR3 DNA sequence: TGTGCCAGCACCTTGGATCTGGGCCCCACAGATACGCAGTATTTT. This gives the protein CASTLDLGPTDTQYF.

This clonotype was detected ten times or more. The chain couples TRBV4-3 to TRBJ1-3; no firm D call. CDR1 and CDR2 from the germline V gene are LGHNA and YSLEER. The CDR3 is 15 amino acids. V gave up 4 bases and J gave up 10 bases, with 20 bases separating them. The CDR3: CASSPGISTGDTIYF. The DNA for the CDR3 is TGCGCCAGCAGCCCGGGGATCAGTACCGGTGATACCATATATTTT.

This clonotype showed up many times. The rearrangement links TRBV5-4 to TRBJ2-1, with 13 bases lining up with TRBD2. The ends lost 2 bases at V and 4 bases at J; junction bases unmatched: 12. This CDR3 spans 19 amino acids. Germline CDR1 is SGHNT and CDR2 is YYREEE (reference sequence). This CDR3 is CASSLMTSGGLILYNEQFF. The CDR3 DNA follows: TGTGCCAGCAGCTTAATGACTAGCGGGGGGCTCATACTTTACAATGAGCAGTTCTTC.

In this sample, this clonotype turned up many times. This sequence joins TRBV5-4 and TRBJ1-1, with TRBD1 as a possible D gene (6 bases). Trimming removed 3 bases at V and 3 bases at J, with 24 bases between. The CDR3 loop spans 18 amino acids. The germline V gene encodes CDR1 SGHNT and CDR2 YYREEE (reference sequence). The CDR3 DNA is TGTGCCAGCAGCTCGCCGGGGCCAGTCGGGGGGCGATACACTGAAGCTTTCTTT. Translation: CASSSPGPVGGRYTEAFF.

To note about this clonotype: A much larger clone lies one base from this, so it may be a read error. This chain links TRBV6-1 with TRBJ2-1; TRBD2 agrees at 8 bases. Germline loops: CDR1 MNHNS, CDR2 SASEGT. The CDR3 extends over 19 amino acids. V shed 6 bases, J shed 0 bases, and the junction held 16 bases outside the gene matches. Here the CDR3 DNA reads TGTGCCAGCAGCGCCGCGGGGGGCCACCCAACCGGCTCCTACAATGAGCAGTTCTTC. Translated, it gives CASSAAGGHPTGSYNEQFF.

This clonotype was recorded many times. The chain combines TRBV6-6 with TRBJ2-5; 7 bases fit TRBD1. The trim removed 6 bases at V and 5 bases at J, leaving 9 bases unmatched. The CDR3 is 14 amino acids. Germline assignment: CDR1 MNHNY and CDR2 SVGAGI (reference sequence). CDR3 region: CASRPQGGVETQYF. The CDR3, as DNA: TGTGCCAGCAGACCCCAAGGGGGCGTGGAGACCCAGTACTTC.

The chain couples TRBV20-1 to TRBJ1-4, with D maybe TRBD1 (6 bases). The CDR3 extends over 19 amino acids. V was shortened by 5 bases and J by 4 bases, with 29 bases between the two germline ends. CDR1 is DFQATT, CDR2 SNEGSKA, per germline (reference sequence). The CDR3 region is CSAGLGEPGGGAINEKLFF. In DNA, the CDR3 is TGCAGTGCTGGACTTGGGGAGCCCGGGGGGGGCGCAATTAATGAAAAACTGTTTTTT.

With regard to this clonotype: Germline and junction disagree at one end, which may indicate a read error. The chain couples TRBV5-8 to TRBJ2-3; no clear D gene. This CDR3 contains 12 residues. Germline CDR1 SGHTS, CDR2 YDEGEE. CDR3 region: CVSSLSTDTHYF. The DNA for the CDR3 is TGTGTCAGTAGTCTTAGTACAGATACGCACTATTTT.

Note on this clonotype: An end of the junction does not agree with germline; a read error may underlie this. The V and J genes are TRBV6-5 and TRBJ1-2; D ambiguous. From germline, CDR1 is MNHEY and CDR2 SVGAGI. This CDR3 region has 16 residues. The CDR3 here is CASCYLKVGELYGYTF. For the CDR3, the DNA is TGTGCCAGCTGTTACTTGAAGGTCGGAGAGCTATATGGCTACACCTTC.

With regard to this clonotype: This CDR3 fails to terminate in the conserved phenylalanine or tryptophan, so it likely reflects a read error. No DNA is shown, since the ends of the CDR3 on it are uncertain; the CDR3 is the one TCRdb lists. The chain has TRBV11-1 and TRBJ1-2. The CDR3 spans 14 residues, counting both ends. Per the germline V gene, CDR1 is SGHAT and CDR2 is FQDESV (reference sequence). CDR3 sequence reads: CASSSRYGEYGYTI.